Following are 9 T cell receptor beta chains from one sample sequenced in a study of PD-1 blockade in mismatch repair-deficient tumors (dated by TCRdb to about 2017). Preparation of the library involved the immunoSEQ multiplex PCR assay. TCRdb stores this immuneACCESS table with in-frame sequences only. Part of the clones is absent; in the studies checked, under half of the shortfall reflects unresolved V genes, and no reason is known for the rest. The sample table lists some 120,000 clones, more than 85% of them with a count of one. Approximately 13% of the sample is taken by the ten largest. The sample consisted of peripheral blood, taken 44 weeks after starting pembrolizumab. The receptors derive from an adult with mismatch repair-deficient cancer.

The CDR3 is CASSLTYNEQFF. CDR3 nucleotides: TGTGCCAGCAGCCTTACGTACAATGAGCAGTTCTTC. The chain couples TRBV14 to TRBJ2-1; no clear D. V shed 4 bases and J shed 4 bases, with 5 bases lying between them. The germline CDR1 and CDR2 sequences are SGHDN and FVKESK. The CDR3 contains 12 residues.

The J gene is TRBJ1-1, the V gene TRBV7-9; no clear D gene. Trimming removed 2 bases at V and 3 bases at J, with 7 bases between. This CDR3 spans 13 amino acids. The germline V gene encodes CDR1 SEHNR and CDR2 FQNEAQ (reference sequence). Here the CDR3 reads CASSLSMDTEAFF. CDR3 DNA: TGTGCCAGCAGCTTATCAATGGACACTGAAGCTTTCTTT.

This rearrangement joins TRBV5-4 to TRBJ2-1; maybe TRBD1 (5 bases). Trimming shortened V by 9 bases and J by 6 bases, and 25 bases separated the two germline ends. The CDR3 is 16 residues long. Germline assignment: CDR1 SGHNT and CDR2 YYREEE (reference sequence). The CDR3 reads CATQLTDGHIPNEQFF. The CDR3 DNA reads TGTGCCACCCAACTAACCGACGGACACATACCCAATGAGCAGTTCTTC.

This sequence joins TRBV27 and TRBJ2-5; 11 bases align to TRBD2. Germline CDR1 MNHEY, CDR2 SMNVEV (reference sequence). The CDR3 is 15 amino acids. Unmatched junction bases numbered 9, after V lost 7 bases and J lost 5 bases. CDR3 amino acids: CASTKGTSGRETQYF. The CDR3 DNA reads TGTGCCAGCACCAAAGGGACTAGCGGCAGGGAGACCCAGTACTTC.

The J gene is TRBJ1-2, the V gene TRBV10-3; 9 positions match TRBD1. V dropped 4 bases and J dropped 4; count of bases not matched to a gene: 19. Germline V CDR1 and CDR2: ENHRY, SYGVKD. The CDR3 totals 19 residues. The CDR3 coding sequence is TGTGCCATCAGTGGCCCCCGGGACAGGGTGGGGCCTAGCAGCTATGGCTACACCTTC. Translating it yields CAISGPRDRVGPSSYGYTF.

This clone was counted once. The V gene is TRBV7-3, the J gene TRBJ2-3, with a tentative D call TRBD1 (6 bases). Germline V gene data show CDR1 as SGHTA and CDR2 as FQGTGA. The CDR3 runs to 15 residues. V lost 5 bases and J lost 6, with 18 bases in between. CDR3 amino acids: CASSPTGLGSDTQYF. CDR3 in DNA: TGTGCCAGCAGCCCTACAGGGTTGGGGAGTGATACGCAGTATTTT.

This sequence joins TRBV27 and TRBJ2-7; 13 bases are a match to TRBD2. The CDR3 sequence is 17 residues long. CDR1 is MNHEY and CDR2 is SMNVEV in the germline V gene (reference sequence). J was trimmed by 4 bases and V by 4 bases; bases with no gene match: 10. CDR3 sequence reads: CASSSLGLAGVGYEQYF. The DNA for the CDR3 is TGTGCCAGCAGTTCTCTAGGACTAGCGGGAGTGGGATACGAGCAGTACTTC.

The rearrangement links TRBV7-2 to TRBJ1-5; 11 bases fit TRBD1. This CDR3 is built from 15 residues. With 3 bases clipped from V and 6 bases from J, the junction kept 4 bases outside the gene matches. The V gene's germline CDR1 is SGHTA and CDR2 FQGNSA. For the CDR3, the DNA is TGTGCCAGCAGCTTCGGACAGGGGGCTGGTCAGCCCCAGCATTTT. It specifies CASSFGQGAGQPQHF.

For this clone: At the DNA level, this CDR3 is encoded by other sequences in the same sample as well. This chain connects TRBV7-9 to TRBJ2-5; 7 bases align to TRBD1. The ends lost 5 bases at V and 2 bases at J; junction bases unmatched: 5. The CDR3 spans 14 residues. The germline V gene has CDR1 SEHNR and CDR2 FQNEAQ (reference sequence). The CDR3 is CASSLLDRQETQYF. In nucleotides, the CDR3 is TGTGCCAGCAGCCTACTGGACAGGCAAGAGACCCAGTACTTC. The complete variable domain, with remaining parts taken from reference TRBV7-9 and TRBJ2-5, reads DTGVSQNPRHKITKRGQNVTFRCDPISEHNRLYWYRQTLGQGPEFLTYFQNEAQLEKSRLLSDRFSAERPKGSFSTLEIQRTEQGDSAMYLCASSLLDRQETQYFGPGTRLLVL.